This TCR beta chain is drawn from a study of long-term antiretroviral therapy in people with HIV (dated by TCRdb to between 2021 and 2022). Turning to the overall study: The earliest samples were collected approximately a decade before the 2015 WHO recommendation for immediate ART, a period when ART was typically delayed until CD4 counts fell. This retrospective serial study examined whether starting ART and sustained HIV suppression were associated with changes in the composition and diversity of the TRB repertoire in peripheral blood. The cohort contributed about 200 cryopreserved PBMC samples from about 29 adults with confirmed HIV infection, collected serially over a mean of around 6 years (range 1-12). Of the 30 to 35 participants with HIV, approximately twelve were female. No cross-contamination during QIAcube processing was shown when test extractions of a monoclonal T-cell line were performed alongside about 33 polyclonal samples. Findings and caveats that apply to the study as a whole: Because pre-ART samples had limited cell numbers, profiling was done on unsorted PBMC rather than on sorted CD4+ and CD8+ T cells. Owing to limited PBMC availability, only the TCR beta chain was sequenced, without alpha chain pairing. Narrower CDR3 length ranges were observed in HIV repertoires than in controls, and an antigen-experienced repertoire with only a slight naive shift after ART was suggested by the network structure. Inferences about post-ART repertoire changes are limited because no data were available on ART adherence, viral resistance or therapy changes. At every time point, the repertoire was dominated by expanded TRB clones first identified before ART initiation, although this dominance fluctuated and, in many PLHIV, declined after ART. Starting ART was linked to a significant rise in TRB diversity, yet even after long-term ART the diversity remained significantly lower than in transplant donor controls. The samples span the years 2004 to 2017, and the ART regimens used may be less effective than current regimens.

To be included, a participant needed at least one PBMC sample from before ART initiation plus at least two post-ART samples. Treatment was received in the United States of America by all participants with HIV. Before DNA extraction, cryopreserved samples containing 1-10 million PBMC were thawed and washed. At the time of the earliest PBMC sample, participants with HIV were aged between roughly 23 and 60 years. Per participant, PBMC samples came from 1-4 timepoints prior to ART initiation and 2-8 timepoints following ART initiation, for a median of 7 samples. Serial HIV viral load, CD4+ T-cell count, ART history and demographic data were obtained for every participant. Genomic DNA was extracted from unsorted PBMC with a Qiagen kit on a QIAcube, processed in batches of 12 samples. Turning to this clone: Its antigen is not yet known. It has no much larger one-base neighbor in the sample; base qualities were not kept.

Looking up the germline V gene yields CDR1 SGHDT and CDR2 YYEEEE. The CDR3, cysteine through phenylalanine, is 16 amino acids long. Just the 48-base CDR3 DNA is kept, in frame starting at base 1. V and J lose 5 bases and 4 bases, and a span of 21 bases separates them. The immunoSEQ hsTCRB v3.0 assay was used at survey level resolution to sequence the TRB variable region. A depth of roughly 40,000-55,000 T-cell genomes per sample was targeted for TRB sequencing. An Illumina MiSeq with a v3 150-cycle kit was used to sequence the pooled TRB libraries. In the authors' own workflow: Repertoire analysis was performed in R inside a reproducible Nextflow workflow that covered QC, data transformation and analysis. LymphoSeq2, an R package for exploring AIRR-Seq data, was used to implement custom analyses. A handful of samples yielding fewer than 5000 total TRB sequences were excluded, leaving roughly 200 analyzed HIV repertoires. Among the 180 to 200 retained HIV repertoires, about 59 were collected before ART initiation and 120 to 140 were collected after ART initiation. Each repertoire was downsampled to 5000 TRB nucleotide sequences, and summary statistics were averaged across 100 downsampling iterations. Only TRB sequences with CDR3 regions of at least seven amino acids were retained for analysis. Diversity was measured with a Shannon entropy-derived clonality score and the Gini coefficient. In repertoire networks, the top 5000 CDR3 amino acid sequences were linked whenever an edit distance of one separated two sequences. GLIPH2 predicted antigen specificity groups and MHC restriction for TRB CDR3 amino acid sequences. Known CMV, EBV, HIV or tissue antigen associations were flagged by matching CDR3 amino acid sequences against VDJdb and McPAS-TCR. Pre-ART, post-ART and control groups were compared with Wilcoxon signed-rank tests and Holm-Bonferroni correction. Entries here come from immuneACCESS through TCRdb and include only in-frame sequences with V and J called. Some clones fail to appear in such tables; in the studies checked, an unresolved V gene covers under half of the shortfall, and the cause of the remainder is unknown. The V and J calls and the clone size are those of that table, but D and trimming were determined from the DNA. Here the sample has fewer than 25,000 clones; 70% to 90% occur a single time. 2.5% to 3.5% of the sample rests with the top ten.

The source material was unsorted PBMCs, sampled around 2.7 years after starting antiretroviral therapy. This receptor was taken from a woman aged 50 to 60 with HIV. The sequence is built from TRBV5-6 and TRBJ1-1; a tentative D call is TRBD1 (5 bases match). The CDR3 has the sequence CASRDVRDGVSTEAFF. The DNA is TGTGCCAGCAGAGACGTCAGGGACGGAGTGAGCACTGAAGCTTTCTTT.